Listed here are 10 T cell receptor beta chains from one sample, sequenced in a study of CD8 T cells in Susac syndrome. Random hexamers were used to reverse transcribe the RNA input (about 0.5 to 1 ug). MiXCR, applied by TCRdb to the immunoSEQ multiplex PCR reads, yields one record per CDR3 protein. The sample lists 150,000 to 180,000 distinct CDR3 sequences; roughly 95% were seen once. Material for sequencing was CD8+ T cells from PBMCs. The receptors here all came from a human donor with multiple sclerosis.

The rearrangement uses TRBV28 and TRBJ2-1; 9 positions agree with TRBD2. This CDR3 is built from 17 residues. The germline gives CDR1 MDHEN, CDR2 SYDVKM. With 3 bases clipped from V and 8 bases from J, the junction kept 14 bases outside the gene matches. CDR3 DNA: TGTGCCAGCAGTTTTGAGGAGCGGGGGGCCCCCGAGGATGAGCAGTTCTTC. It encodes CASSFEERGAPEDEQFF.

The chain joins TRBV29-1 to TRBJ2-1; the match to TRBD2 covers 9 bases. CDR1 SQVTM and CDR2 ANQGSEA come from the germline V gene. With V trimmed by 3 bases and J by 8 bases, 5 bases remained unmatched. The CDR3 totals 13 residues. The DNA for the CDR3 is TGCAGCGTTGAGGGCGGGGGGGAATATGAGCAGTTCTTC. It specifies CSVEGGGEYEQFF.

V is TRBV6-2 or TRBV6-3 and J is TRBJ2-7; no clear D. The CDR3 length is 12 residues. Trimming shortened V by 5 bases and J by 1 base, and 6 bases separated the two germline ends. Germline-derived CDR1 and CDR2 are MNHEY and SVGEGT. Written as DNA, the CDR3 is TGTGCCAGCAGTGACGGTTCCTACGAGCAGTACTTC. This encodes CASSDGSYEQYF.

The genes are TRBV6-5 and TRBJ2-3; the match to TRBD2 covers 8 bases. J was trimmed by 3 bases and V by 0 bases; bases with no gene match: 2. The CDR3 contains 15 residues. Germline V gene data show CDR1 as MNHEY and CDR2 as SVGAGI. CDR3 sequence reads: CASSYSLAGTDTQYF. The DNA for the CDR3 is TGTGCCAGCAGTTACTCTTTAGCGGGGACAGATACGCAGTATTTT.

The chain recombines TRBV12-5 with TRBJ1-2; D remains unclear. The CDR3 has 16 amino acids. The germline CDR1 and CDR2 sequences are LGHNT and FRNRAP. The ends were cut back, 1 base at V and 5 bases at J, with 17 bases in the middle. The CDR3 DNA reads as TGTGCTAGTGGTTTGGCCCCAGGCTCCGGTGTGTATGGCTACACCTTC. The encoded protein is CASGLAPGSGVYGYTF.

This sequence joins TRBV29-1 and TRBJ2-7, with D perhaps TRBD2 (6 bases). The V gene lost 5 bases and the J gene lost 3 bases, with 14 bases spanning the gap. This CDR3 is 13 amino acids long. The germline CDR1 and CDR2 sequences are SQVTM and ANQGSEA. The CDR3 bases are TGCAGCGTTCTCGTCGGGGGTAACTACGAGCAGTACGTC. Translated: CSVLVGGNYEQYV.

The sample holds a few counts of this clonotype. The gene calls are TRBV6-5 and TRBJ2-7; TRBD1 aligns across 7 bases. CDR3 length: 13 amino acids. CDR1 and CDR2 from the germline V gene are MNHEY and SVGAGI. V gave up 4 bases and J gave up 2 bases; unmatched junction bases: 2. CDR3 protein: CASSSGGTYEQYF. The CDR3 DNA follows: TGTGCCAGCAGTTCAGGGGGAACCTACGAGCAGTACTTC.

The rearrangement joins TRBV7-9 to TRBJ2-7; D is perhaps TRBD1 (6 bases). Germline V gives CDR1 SEHNR, CDR2 FQNEAQ (reference sequence). V was cut by 5 bases and J by 4 bases, with 12 bases left in between. The CDR3 loop spans 13 amino acids. CDR3 in DNA: TGTGCCAGCAGCAGACAGGTCTCGTACGAGCAGTACGTC. It yields the protein CASSRQVSYEQYV.

The rearrangement uses TRBV7-8 and TRBJ1-2; TRBD1 is a possible D gene (5 bases). Trimming removed 2 bases from V and 7 bases from J, with 17 bases in between. The CDR3 length is 15 residues. In germline, CDR1 is SGHVS, CDR2 FQNEAQ. CDR3 sequence (DNA): TGTGCCAGCAGCTTACGGGTCAGGGATTTAGGTGGCTACACCTTC. Encoded protein: CASSLRVRDLGGYTF.

V is TRBV4-2 and J is TRBJ1-1; no clear D. This CDR3 comprises 12 residues. The V end lost 7 bases, the J end lost 4 bases, and 10 bases lay between the germline ends. Germline V gene lookup returns CDR1 LGHNA and CDR2 YNFKEQ. DNA of the CDR3: TGTGCCAGCACGGGAGGGCCCACTGAAGCTTTCTTT. It yields the protein CASTGGPTEAFF.